The clone carrying this T cell receptor beta chain appeared a few times. This CDR3 comprises 16 residues. Per germline, CDR1 LGHNT and CDR2 FRNRAP. V was clipped by 2 bases and J by 1 base; unmatched bases: 2. The sample is drawn from a study of spatial heterogeneity in lung cancer. Study background: Detection consistently captured more beta-chain sequences than alpha-chain sequences. For the average unique TCR and UMI combination, more than nine occurrences appeared in raw reads.

This sample's time point: sample taken at primary tumor resection. The authors sequenced whole RNA from tumor, nontumor lung or frozen PBMC without sorting. Patients with untreated early-stage non-small cell lung cancer, numbering approximately 79, were the donors. Using its own MiXCR run on the 5' RACE reads, TCRdb lists one record per CDR3 protein. The table includes fewer than 25,000 distinct CDR3 sequences, about 3.5% detected once. Material: PBMCs, obtained at surgery. The chain recombines TRBV12-5 with TRBJ1-1; 12 bases map to TRBD1. This clonotype originated in a female donor with early-stage non-small cell lung cancer. DNA of the CDR3: TGTGCTAGTGGTTTGCCGGGACAGGGGGCGAACACTGAAGCTTTCTTT. It codes for CASGLPGQGANTEAFF.